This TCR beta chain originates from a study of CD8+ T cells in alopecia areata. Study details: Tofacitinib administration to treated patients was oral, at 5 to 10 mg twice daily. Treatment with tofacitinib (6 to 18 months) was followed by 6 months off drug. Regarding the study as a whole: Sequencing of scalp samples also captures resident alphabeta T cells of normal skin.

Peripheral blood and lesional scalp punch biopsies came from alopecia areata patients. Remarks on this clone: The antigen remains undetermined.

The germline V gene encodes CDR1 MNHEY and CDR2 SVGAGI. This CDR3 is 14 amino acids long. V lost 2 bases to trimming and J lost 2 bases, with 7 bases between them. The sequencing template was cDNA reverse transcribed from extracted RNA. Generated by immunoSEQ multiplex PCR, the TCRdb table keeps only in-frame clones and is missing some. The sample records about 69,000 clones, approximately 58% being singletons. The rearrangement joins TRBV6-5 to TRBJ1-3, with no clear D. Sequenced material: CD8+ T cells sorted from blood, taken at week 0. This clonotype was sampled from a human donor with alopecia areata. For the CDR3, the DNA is TGTGCCAGCAGTTACAAGCCTGCTGGAAACACCATATATTTT. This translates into CASSYKPAGNTIYF.